This TCR beta chain comes out of a study of vaccination effects on CD4 cells after COVID-19. This CDR3 has 15 amino acids. The germline V gene has CDR1 ENHRY and CDR2 SYGVKD. The V gene lost 4 bases and the J gene lost 3 bases, with 12 bases spanning the gap. Repertoires were generated with immunoSEQ multiplex PCR, while TCRdb's copy carries only in-frame clones and drops some. Among tens of thousands of clones listed, about 80% were seen once. Comments on this clone: Its antigen is unidentified.

Sequencing followed a ViraFEST assay step that expanded antigen-specific CD4+ T cells with viral peptide pools. Cultured cells yielded isolated CD4+ T cells after around 9 days. Each participant was administered two doses of either the BNT162b2 or the mRNA-1273 vaccine. This TCR derives from a human donor who received a COVID-19 vaccine. Some clones in this sample may be carry-over from other donors' samples. The specimen was CD4+ T cells from PBMCs cultured with SARS-CoV-2 spike peptides, collected after COVID-19 vaccination. The J gene is TRBJ2-2, the V gene TRBV10-3; unclear D gene. CDR3 in amino acids: CAISARRADTGELFF. For the CDR3, the DNA is TGTGCCATCAGTGCGCGGCGCGCGGACACCGGGGAGCTGTTTTTT.